This T cell receptor (beta chain) was recovered during a study of cytomegalovirus exposure and HLA in healthy donors. Study-wide results and caveats: Clusters of TCRs from the first cohort tended to co-occur in the roughly 120 validation repertoires (as a later analysis found). Researchers counted around 170 TCR beta chains as cytomegalovirus-associated. Whilst most TCR sequences proved rare, a subset of public TCRs occurred across many donors. High sensitivity and specificity were reportedly achieved when the classifier diagnosed cytomegalovirus status.

Generated by immunoSEQ multiplex PCR, the TCRdb table keeps only in-frame clones and is missing some. The table includes around 240,000 clones, roughly 90% detected once. About this clone: Its antigen is undetermined.

Deletions cut 6 bases from V and 4 bases from J, with 8 bases between. Germline V gene lookup returns CDR1 MDHEN and CDR2 SYDVKM. This CDR3 has 12 residues. Sequenced sample: PBMCs. This clonotype originated in a woman aged 18-30 years in good health and CMV-seronegative. The chain recombines TRBV28 with TRBJ2-3; no firm D call. This chain's CDR3 is CASRNPSDTQYF. CDR3 in DNA: TGTGCCAGCAGAAATCCATCAGATACGCAGTATTTT.